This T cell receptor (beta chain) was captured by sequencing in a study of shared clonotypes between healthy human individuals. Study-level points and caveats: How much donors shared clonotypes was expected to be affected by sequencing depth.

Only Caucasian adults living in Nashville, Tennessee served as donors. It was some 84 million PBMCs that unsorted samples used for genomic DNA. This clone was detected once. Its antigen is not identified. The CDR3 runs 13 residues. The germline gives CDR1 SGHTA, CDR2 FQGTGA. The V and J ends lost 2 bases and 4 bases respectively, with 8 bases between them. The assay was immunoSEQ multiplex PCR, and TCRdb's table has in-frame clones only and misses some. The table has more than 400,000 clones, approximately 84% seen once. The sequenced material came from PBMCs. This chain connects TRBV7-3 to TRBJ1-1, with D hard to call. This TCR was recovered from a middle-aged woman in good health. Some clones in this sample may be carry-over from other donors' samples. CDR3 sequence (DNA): TGTGCCAGCAGCTTATATGAGGCCACTGAAGCTTTCTTT. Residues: CASSLYEATEAFF. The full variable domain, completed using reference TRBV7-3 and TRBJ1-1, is GAGVSQTPSNKVTEKGKYVELRCDPISGHTALYWYRQSLGQGPEFLIYFQGTGAADDSGLPNDRFFAVRPEGSVSTLKIQRTERGDSAVYLCASSLYEATEAFFGQGTRLTVV.